The present T cell receptor beta chain was sequenced within a study of OX40 agonist ivuxolimab in advanced cancers. Only in-frame clones appear in the TCRdb table, and some are missing; sequencing was by immunoSEQ multiplex PCR. The sample has under 20,000 clones; approximately 83% are singletons. This CDR3 contains 12 residues. The germline gives CDR1 MNHNS, CDR2 SASEGT. V was clipped by 7 bases and J by 6 bases, with 12 bases between them. The specimen was CD4+ or CD8+ T cells sorted from blood, collected in a trial of the OX40 agonist ivuxolimab. The receptor's source is an adult with an advanced solid tumor such as melanoma, head and neck, liver or kidney cancer. The chain carries TRBV6-1 and TRBJ1-2, with D tentatively TRBD1 (5 bases). CDR3 DNA: TGTGCCAGCACAAAAGTAGGGGATGGCTACACCTTC. It encodes CASTKVGDGYTF.